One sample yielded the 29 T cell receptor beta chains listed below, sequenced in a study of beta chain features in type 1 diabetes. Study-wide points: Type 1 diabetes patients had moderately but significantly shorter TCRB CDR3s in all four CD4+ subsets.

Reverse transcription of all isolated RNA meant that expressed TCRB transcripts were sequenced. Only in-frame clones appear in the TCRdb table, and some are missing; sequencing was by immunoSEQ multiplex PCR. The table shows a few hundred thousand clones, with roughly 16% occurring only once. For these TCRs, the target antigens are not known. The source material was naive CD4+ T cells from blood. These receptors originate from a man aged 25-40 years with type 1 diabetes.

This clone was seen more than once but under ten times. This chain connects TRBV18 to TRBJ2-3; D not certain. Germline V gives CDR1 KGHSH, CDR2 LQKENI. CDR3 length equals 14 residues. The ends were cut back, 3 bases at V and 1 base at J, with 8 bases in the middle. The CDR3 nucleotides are TGTGCCAGCTCACCCGGAATAGGCACAGATACGCAGTATTTT. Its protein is CASSPGIGTDTQYF.

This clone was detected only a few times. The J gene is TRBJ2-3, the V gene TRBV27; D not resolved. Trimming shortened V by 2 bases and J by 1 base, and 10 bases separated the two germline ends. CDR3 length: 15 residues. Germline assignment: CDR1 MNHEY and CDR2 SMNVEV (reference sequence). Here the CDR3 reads CASSLTYTGTDTQYF. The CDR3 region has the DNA TGTGCCAGCAGTTTAACGTATACGGGCACAGATACGCAGTATTTT.

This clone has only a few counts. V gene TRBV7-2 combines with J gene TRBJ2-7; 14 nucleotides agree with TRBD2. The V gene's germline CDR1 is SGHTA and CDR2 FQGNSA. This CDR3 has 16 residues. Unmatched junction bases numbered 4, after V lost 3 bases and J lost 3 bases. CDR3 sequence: CASSLRLAGGRYEQYF. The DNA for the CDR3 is TGTGCCAGCAGCTTGAGACTAGCGGGAGGGCGCTACGAGCAGTACTTC.

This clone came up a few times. The CDR3 loop reads CASSDLTSGIYNEQFF. CDR3 bases: TGTGCCAGCAGTGACCTGACTAGCGGGATCTACAATGAGCAGTTCTTC. The chain carries TRBV25-1 and TRBJ2-1; 11 nucleotides agree with TRBD2. Trimming at V came to 3 bases and at J to 3 bases, leaving 4 bases not matched to a gene. Germline-derived CDR1 and CDR2 are MGHDK and SYGVNS. CDR3 length equals 16 residues.

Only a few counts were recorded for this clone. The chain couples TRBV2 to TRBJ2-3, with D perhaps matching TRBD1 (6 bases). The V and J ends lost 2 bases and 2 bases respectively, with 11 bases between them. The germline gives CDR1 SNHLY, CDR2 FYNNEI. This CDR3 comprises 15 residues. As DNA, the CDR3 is TGTGCCAGCAGTGAACTCGACAGGAACACAGATACGCAGTATTTT. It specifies CASSELDRNTDTQYF.

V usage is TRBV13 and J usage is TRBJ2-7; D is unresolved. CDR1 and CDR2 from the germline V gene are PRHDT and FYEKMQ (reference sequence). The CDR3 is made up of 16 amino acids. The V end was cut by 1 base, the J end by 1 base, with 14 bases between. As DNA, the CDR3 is TGTGCCAGCAGCTTAGTGTCCGGAATTACATCCTACGAGCAGTACTTC. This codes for CASSLVSGITSYEQYF.

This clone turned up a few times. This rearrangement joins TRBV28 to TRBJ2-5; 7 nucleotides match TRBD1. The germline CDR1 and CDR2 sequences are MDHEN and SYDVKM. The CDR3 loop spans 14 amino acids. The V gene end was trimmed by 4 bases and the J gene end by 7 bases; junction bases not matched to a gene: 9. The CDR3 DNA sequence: TGTGCCAGCAGTTCTACAGGGGTAGGGGTGACCCAGTACTTC. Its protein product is CASSSTGVGVTQYF.

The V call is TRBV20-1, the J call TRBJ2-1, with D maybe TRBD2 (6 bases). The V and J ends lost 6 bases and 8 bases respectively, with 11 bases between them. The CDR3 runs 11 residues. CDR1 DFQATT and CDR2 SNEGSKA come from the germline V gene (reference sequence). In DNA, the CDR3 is TGCAGTGCCAGAACGGGAGATGAGCAGTTCTTC. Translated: CSARTGDEQFF.

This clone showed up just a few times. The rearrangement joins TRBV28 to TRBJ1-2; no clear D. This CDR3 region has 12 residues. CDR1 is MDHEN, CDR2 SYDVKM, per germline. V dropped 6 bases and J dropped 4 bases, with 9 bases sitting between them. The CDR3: CASSLALYGYTF. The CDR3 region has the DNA TGTGCCAGCAGCCTCGCTCTCTATGGCTACACCTTC.

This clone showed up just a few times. The CDR3 protein is CASSSEGPNIQYF. CDR3 nucleotides: TGTGCCAGCAGTTCTGAGGGCCCAAACATTCAGTACTTC. The rearrangement uses TRBV6-6 and TRBJ2-4, with D possibly TRBD2 on 5 matching bases. This CDR3 contains 13 residues. Trimming pared 4 bases from V and 6 bases from J, leaving 10 bases between. Germline CDR1 and CDR2: MNHNY and SVGAGI (reference sequence).

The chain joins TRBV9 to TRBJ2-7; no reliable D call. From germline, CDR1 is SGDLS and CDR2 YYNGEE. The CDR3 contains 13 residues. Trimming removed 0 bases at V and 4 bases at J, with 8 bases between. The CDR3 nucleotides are TGTGCCAGCAGCGTAGCGTCCGCTTACGAGCAGTACTTC. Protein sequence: CASSVASAYEQYF.

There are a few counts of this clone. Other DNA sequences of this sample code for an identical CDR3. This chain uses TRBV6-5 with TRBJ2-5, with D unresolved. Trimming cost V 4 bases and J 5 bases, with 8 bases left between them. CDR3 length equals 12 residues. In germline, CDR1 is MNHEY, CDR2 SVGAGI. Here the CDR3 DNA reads TGTGCCAGCAGTTCGAGCCTGGAGACCCAGTACTTC. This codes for CASSSSLETQYF.

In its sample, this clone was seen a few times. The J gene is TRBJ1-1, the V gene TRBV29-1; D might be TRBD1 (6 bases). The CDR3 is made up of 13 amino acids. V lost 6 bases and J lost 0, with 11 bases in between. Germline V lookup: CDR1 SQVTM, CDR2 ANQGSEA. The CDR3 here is CSVRGHLNTEAFF. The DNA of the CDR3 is TGCAGCGTAAGGGGACACTTGAACACTGAAGCTTTCTTT.

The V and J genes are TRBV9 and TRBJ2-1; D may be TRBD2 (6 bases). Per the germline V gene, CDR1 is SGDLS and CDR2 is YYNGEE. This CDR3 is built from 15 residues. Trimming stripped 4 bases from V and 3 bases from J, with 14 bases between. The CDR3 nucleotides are TGTGCCAGCAGCTCCGGAGGACTAATCTACAATGAGCAGTTCTTC. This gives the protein CASSSGGLIYNEQFF.

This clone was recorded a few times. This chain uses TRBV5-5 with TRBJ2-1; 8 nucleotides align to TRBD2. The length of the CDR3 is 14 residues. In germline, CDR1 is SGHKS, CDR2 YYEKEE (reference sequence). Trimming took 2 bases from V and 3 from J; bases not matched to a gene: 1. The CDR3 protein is CASSLAGDYNEQFF. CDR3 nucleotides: TGTGCCAGCAGCTTAGCGGGAGACTACAATGAGCAGTTCTTC.

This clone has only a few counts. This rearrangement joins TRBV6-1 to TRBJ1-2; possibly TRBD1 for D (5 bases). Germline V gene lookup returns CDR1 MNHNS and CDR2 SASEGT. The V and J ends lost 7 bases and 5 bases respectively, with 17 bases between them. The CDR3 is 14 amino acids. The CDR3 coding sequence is TGTGCCAGCACCTTCACCCAGGGCGAGTATGGCTACACCTTC. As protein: CASTFTQGEYGYTF.

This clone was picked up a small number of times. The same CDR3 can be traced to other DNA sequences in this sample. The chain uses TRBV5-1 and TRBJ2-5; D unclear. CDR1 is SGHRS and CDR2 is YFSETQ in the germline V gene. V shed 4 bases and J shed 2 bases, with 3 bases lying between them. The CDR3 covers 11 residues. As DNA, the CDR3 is TGCGCCAGCAGCAGACAAGAGACCCAGTACTTC. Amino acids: CASSRQETQYF.

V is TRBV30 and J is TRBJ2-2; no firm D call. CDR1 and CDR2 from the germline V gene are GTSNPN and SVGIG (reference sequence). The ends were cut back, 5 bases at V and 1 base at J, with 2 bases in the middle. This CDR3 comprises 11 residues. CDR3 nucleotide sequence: TGTGCCTGGTGGAACACCGGGGAGCTGTTTTTT. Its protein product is CAWWNTGELFF.

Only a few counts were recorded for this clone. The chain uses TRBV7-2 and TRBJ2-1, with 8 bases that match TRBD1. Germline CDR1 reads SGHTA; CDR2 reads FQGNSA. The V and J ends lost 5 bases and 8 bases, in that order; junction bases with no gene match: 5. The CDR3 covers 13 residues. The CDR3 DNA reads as TGTGCCAGCAGCCCCCGGACAGGGCATGAGCAGTTCTTC. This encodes CASSPRTGHEQFF. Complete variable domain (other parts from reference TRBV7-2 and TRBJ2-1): GAGVSQSPSNKVTEKGKDVELRCDPISGHTALYWYRQSLGQGLEFLIYFQGNSAPDKSGLPSDRFSAERTGGSVSTLTIQRTQQEDSAVYLCASSPRTGHEQFFGPGTRLTVL.

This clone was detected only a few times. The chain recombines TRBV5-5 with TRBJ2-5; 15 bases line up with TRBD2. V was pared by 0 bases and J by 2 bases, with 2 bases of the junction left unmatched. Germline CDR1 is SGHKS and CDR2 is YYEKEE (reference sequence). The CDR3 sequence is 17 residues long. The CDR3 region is CASSLEGLAGGQETQYF. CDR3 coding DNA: TGTGCCAGCAGCTTGGAAGGACTAGCGGGAGGGCAAGAGACCCAGTACTTC.

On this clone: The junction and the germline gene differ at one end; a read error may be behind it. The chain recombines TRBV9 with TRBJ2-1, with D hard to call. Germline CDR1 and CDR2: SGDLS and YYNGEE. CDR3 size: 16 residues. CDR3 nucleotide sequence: TGTGCCAGCAGCGTAGGTTCGGCGCACTCCTACGATGAGCAGTTCTTC. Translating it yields CASSVGSAHSYDEQFF.

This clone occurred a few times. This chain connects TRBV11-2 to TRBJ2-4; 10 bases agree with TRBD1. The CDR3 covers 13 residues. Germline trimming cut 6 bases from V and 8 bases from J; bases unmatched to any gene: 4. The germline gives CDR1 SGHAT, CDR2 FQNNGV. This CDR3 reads CASSLDRGDIQYF. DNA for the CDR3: TGTGCCAGCAGTCTGGACAGGGGGGACATTCAGTACTTC. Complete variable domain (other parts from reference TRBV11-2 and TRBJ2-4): EAGVAQSPRYKIIEKRQSVAFWCNPISGHATLYWYQQILGQGPKLLIQFQNNGVVDDSQLPKDRFSAERLKGVDSTLKIQPAKLEDSAVYLCASSLDRGDIQYFGAGTRLSVL.

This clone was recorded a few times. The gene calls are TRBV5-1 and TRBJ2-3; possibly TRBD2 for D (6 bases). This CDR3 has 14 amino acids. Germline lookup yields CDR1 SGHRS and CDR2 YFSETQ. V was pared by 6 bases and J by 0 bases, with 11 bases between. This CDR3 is CASNGGASTDTQYF. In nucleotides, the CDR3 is TGCGCCAGCAATGGCGGGGCTAGCACAGATACGCAGTATTTT.

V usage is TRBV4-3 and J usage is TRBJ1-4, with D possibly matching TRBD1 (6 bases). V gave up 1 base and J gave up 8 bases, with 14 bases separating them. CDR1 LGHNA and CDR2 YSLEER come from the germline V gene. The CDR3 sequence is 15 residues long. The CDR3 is CASSQVQGREEKLFF. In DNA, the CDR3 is TGCGCCAGCAGCCAAGTTCAGGGGCGAGAGGAAAAACTGTTTTTT.

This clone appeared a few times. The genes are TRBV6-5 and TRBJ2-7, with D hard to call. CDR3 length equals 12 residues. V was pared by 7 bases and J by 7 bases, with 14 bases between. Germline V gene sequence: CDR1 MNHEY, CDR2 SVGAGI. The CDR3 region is CASTFPNGEQYF. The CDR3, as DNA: TGTGCCAGCACCTTCCCTAATGGGGAGCAGTACTTC.

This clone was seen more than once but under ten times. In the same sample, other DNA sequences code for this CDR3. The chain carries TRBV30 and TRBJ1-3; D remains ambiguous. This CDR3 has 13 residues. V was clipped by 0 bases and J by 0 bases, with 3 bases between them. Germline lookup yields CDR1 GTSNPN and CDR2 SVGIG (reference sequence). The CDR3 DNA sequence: TGTGCCTGGAGTGTTAGCTCTGGAAACACCATATATTTT. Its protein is CAWSVSSGNTIYF.

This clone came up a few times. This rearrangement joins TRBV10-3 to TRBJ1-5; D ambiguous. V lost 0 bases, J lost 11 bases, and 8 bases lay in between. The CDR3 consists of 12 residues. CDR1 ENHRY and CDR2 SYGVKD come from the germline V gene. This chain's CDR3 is CAISESSEAQHF. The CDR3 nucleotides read TGTGCCATCAGTGAGTCGTCCGAGGCCCAGCATTTT.

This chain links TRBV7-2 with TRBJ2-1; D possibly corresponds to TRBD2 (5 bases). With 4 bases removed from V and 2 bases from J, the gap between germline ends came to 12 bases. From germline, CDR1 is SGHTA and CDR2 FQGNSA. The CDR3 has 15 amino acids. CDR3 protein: CASSSEGVPYNEQFF. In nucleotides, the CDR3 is TGTGCCAGCAGCTCAGAGGGAGTTCCCTACAATGAGCAGTTCTTC.

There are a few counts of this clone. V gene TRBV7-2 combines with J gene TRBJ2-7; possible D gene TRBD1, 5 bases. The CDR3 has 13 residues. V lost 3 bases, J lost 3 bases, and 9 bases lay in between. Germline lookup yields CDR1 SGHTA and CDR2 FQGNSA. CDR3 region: CASSFGQHYEQYF. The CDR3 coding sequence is TGTGCCAGCAGCTTCGGACAACACTACGAGCAGTACTTC.